These 29 T cell receptor beta chains were all obtained from the same sample, sequenced in a study of blood T cell repertoires in COVID-19. The repertoire was sequenced with immunoSEQ multiplex PCR; TCRdb's copy has only in-frame clones and lacks some. The sample has 200,000 to 250,000 clones; 80% to 90% are singletons. The sequencing sample was made of PBMCs or T cells enriched from blood (not recorded which). These receptors all stem from a woman between 45 and 60 years old who had been exposed to COVID-19.

V usage is TRBV21-1 and J usage is TRBJ2-7; the table assigns TRBD2, which was not confirmed against the DNA. TRBV21-1 is tagged as a pseudogene. The CDR3 is 14 amino acids. Here the CDR3 DNA reads TGTGCCAGCAGCAAAGGGAGGGGATGGTACGAGCAGTACTTC. Its translation: CASSKGRGWYEQYF.

The CDR3 protein is CATSRDPGTGNEKLFF. The CDR3 DNA is TGTGCCACCAGCAGAGACCCCGGGACAGGAAATGAAAAACTGTTTTTT. The V call is TRBV15, the J call TRBJ1-4; 8 bases align to TRBD1. The CDR3 consists of 16 residues. Per germline, CDR1 LNHNV and CDR2 YYDKDF (reference sequence). V was pared by 0 bases and J by 5 bases, with 5 bases of the junction left unmatched.

This clone was detected only once. J is TRBJ2-7 and V is TRBV7-2; TRBD2 might be the D (7 bases). The germline gives CDR1 SGHTA, CDR2 FQGNSA. The CDR3 extends over 14 amino acids. V dropped 5 bases and J dropped 2 bases, with 13 bases sitting between them. The CDR3 nucleotides read TGTGCCAGCAGCGCTGGGGAGGGGGCCTACGAGCAGTACTTC. The encoded protein is CASSAGEGAYEQYF.

The genes are TRBV20-1 and TRBJ2-4, with a tentative D call TRBD2 (5 bases). V was pared by 6 bases and J by 8 bases, with 11 bases between. Germline V lookup: CDR1 DFQATT, CDR2 SNEGSKA (reference sequence). The CDR3 spans 11 residues. The CDR3 DNA reads TGCAGTGCCACCCTCGGGGACATTCAGTACTTC. This translates into CSATLGDIQYF.

This chain links TRBV6-6 with TRBJ1-1; a weak D match, TRBD1 (6 bases). V was clipped by 4 bases and J by 5 bases, with 17 bases between them. This CDR3 contains 15 residues. CDR1 is MNHNY and CDR2 is SVGAGI in the germline V gene (reference sequence). In nucleotides, the CDR3 is TGTGCCAGCAGTTCCTCTTCTGAAAGGGGGACTGAAGCTTTCTTT. It encodes CASSSSSERGTEAFF.

This rearrangement joins TRBV3-1 (or the pseudogene TRBV3-2) to TRBJ2-1; 10 bases match TRBD2. In germline, CDR1 is LGHDT, CDR2 YNNKEL (reference sequence). The CDR3 has 17 amino acids. With 1 base clipped from V and 8 bases from J, the junction kept 11 bases outside the gene matches. CDR3 DNA: TGTGCCAGCAGCCAAGGGGCGTTAGCGGGGGGCTTATATGAGCAGTTCTTC. It yields the protein CASSQGALAGGLYEQFF.

The sample holds a few counts of this clone. The V call is TRBV7-7, the J call TRBJ1-1; the match to TRBD1 covers 7 bases. The CDR3 length is 15 residues. Germline V gene data show CDR1 as SSHAT and CDR2 as FNYEAQ (reference sequence). J lost 1 base, V lost 3 bases, and 5 bases had no gene match. The CDR3 coding sequence is TGTGCCAGCAGCTTGGGGGACAGTGCGAACACTGAAGCTTTCTTT. Its protein is CASSLGDSANTEAFF.

The rearrangement joins TRBV27 to TRBJ2-3, with a possible D match to TRBD1 (6 bases). V lost 7 bases, J lost 3 bases, and 17 bases lay in between. Germline CDR1 is MNHEY and CDR2 is SMNVEV (reference sequence). The CDR3 is made up of 15 amino acids. CDR3 residues: CASTTGILGTDTQYF. In DNA form, the CDR3 reads TGTGCCAGCACTACAGGGATCCTGGGGACAGATACGCAGTATTTT.

CDR3 region: CASGSSSGTGTAYEQYF. CDR3 DNA: TGTGCTAGTGGTTCTTCCTCCGGGACAGGGACTGCCTACGAGCAGTACTTC. V gene TRBV12-5 combines with J gene TRBJ2-7; 9 nucleotides match TRBD1. Germline-derived CDR1 and CDR2 are LGHNT and FRNRAP. The CDR3 runs to 17 residues. V shed 4 bases, J shed 2 bases, and the junction held 12 bases outside the gene matches.

In DNA, the CDR3 is TGTGCCAGCTCACCCCCAGGGGCCCAAAAACTGTTTTTT. Amino acids: CASSPPGAQKLFF. The rearrangement links TRBV18 to TRBJ1-4; D perhaps matches TRBD1 (6 bases). V was trimmed by 3 bases and J by 9 bases, leaving 11 bases between them. Germline values: CDR1 KGHSH, CDR2 LQKENI. The CDR3 has 13 amino acids.

This sequence joins TRBV28 and TRBJ2-1; no clear D gene. The CDR3 length is 12 residues. Trimming removed 7 bases from V and 0 bases from J, with 4 bases in between. Germline V gene sequence: CDR1 MDHEN, CDR2 SYDVKM. The chain's CDR3 is CASKSSYNEQFF. The CDR3, as DNA: TGTGCCAGCAAGAGCTCCTACAATGAGCAGTTCTTC.

This clone came up once. The V gene is TRBV13, the J gene TRBJ1-1; 11 nucleotides line up with TRBD1. The J segment lost 3 bases and the V segment lost 4 bases, leaving 10 bases of the junction unmatched. This CDR3 is 17 amino acids long. Germline assignment: CDR1 PRHDT and CDR2 FYEKMQ (reference sequence). The CDR3 DNA reads TGTGCCAGCAGCTCGAAGGACAGGGGGCTTCCGGACACTGAAGCTTTCTTT. It translates to CASSSKDRGLPDTEAFF.

The chain has TRBV3-1 (or the pseudogene TRBV3-2) and TRBJ1-1; perhaps TRBD1 as D (5 bases). The CDR3 is 14 residues long. Germline-derived CDR1 and CDR2 are LGHDT and YNNKEL (reference sequence). The V end lost 3 bases, the J end lost 1 base, and 9 bases lay between the germline ends. Here the CDR3 reads CASSQFGGNTEAFF. CDR3 nucleotide sequence: TGTGCCAGCAGCCAGTTCGGGGGGAACACTGAAGCTTTCTTT.

This clone was seen only once. V gene TRBV7-6 combines with J gene TRBJ2-7; D not resolved. The length of the CDR3 is 15 residues. V was trimmed by 1 base and J by 0 bases, leaving 10 bases between them. The germline V gene has CDR1 SGHVS and CDR2 FNYEAQ. CDR3 loop: CASSLGPGSSYEQYF. DNA for the CDR3: TGTGCCAGCAGCTTAGGTCCTGGCAGCTCCTACGAGCAGTACTTC. Combining the CDR3 with reference TRBV7-6 and TRBJ2-7 gives the whole variable domain GAGVSQSPRYKVTKRGQDVALRCDPISGHVSLYWYRQALGQGPEFLTYFNYEAQQDKSGLPNDRFSAERPEGSISTLTIQRTEQRDSAMYRCASSLGPGSSYEQYFGPGTRLTVT.

The chain recombines TRBV7-2 with TRBJ1-1, with TRBD1 as a possible D gene (5 bases). V lost 1 base to trimming and J lost 8 bases, with 11 bases between them. The CDR3 totals 13 residues. Germline V gives CDR1 SGHTA, CDR2 FQGNSA. This CDR3 reads CASSLVVGREAFF. The CDR3 nucleotides read TGTGCCAGCAGCTTAGTTGTGGGGCGCGAAGCTTTCTTT.

This clone was recorded only once. Within the sample, other DNA sequences also encode this same CDR3. V and J are TRBV28 and TRBJ1-1, with D perhaps matching TRBD1 (5 bases). CDR3 length equals 12 residues. V lost 6 bases, J lost 5 bases, and 10 bases lay in between. Per the germline V gene, CDR1 is MDHEN and CDR2 is SYDVKM. The CDR3 reads CASRDRGTEAFF. CDR3 DNA: TGTGCCAGCAGAGACAGAGGTACTGAAGCTTTCTTT.

This sequence joins TRBV5-4 and TRBJ2-6; D is ambiguous. The V end was cut by 8 bases, the J end by 0 bases, with 3 bases between. This CDR3 has 12 residues. In germline, CDR1 is SGHNT, CDR2 YYREEE (reference sequence). The CDR3 reads CASLSGANVLTF. CDR3 bases: TGTGCCAGTCTCTCTGGGGCCAACGTCCTGACTTTC.

The chain uses TRBV7-8 and TRBJ1-6; D perhaps matches TRBD1 (5 bases). V lost 5 bases, J lost 2 bases, and 19 bases lay in between. This CDR3 has 18 residues. Germline values: CDR1 SGHVS, CDR2 FQNEAQ. CDR3 in amino acids: CASSPQTYRSPYNSPLHF. CDR3 coding DNA: TGTGCCAGCAGCCCACAGACCTACAGGTCCCCCTATAATTCACCCCTCCACTTT.

In DNA form, the CDR3 reads TGTGCCAGCAGTGAATCTCGGGGCTCTGGAAACACCATATATTTT. As protein: CASSESRGSGNTIYF. The gene calls are TRBV25-1 and TRBJ1-3; D is uncertain. V was pared by 1 base and J by 0 bases, with 7 bases between. The CDR3 sequence is 15 residues long. From germline, CDR1 is MGHDK and CDR2 SYGVNS.

This sequence joins TRBV7-2 and TRBJ2-2; 9 bases fit TRBD2. J gave up 3 bases and V 5 bases, and 10 bases lay outside the gene matches. The CDR3 loop spans 17 amino acids. Germline CDR1 reads SGHTA; CDR2 reads FQGNSA. CDR3: CASSPGLAGKDTGELFF. DNA of the CDR3: TGTGCCAGCAGCCCCGGGCTAGCGGGGAAGGACACCGGGGAGCTGTTTTTT.

The gene calls are TRBV5-1 and TRBJ2-5; weak D call: TRBD1 (7 bases). The V end lost 5 bases, the J end lost 5 bases, and 22 bases lay between the germline ends. The CDR3 is 16 amino acids. CDR1 and CDR2 (germline): SGHRS, YFSETQ. CDR3: CASRPGGRGPAETQYF. The CDR3 DNA is TGCGCCAGCAGACCCGGGGGAAGGGGGCCTGCGGAGACCCAGTACTTC.

This clone was detected ten times or more. The rearrangement uses TRBV7-9 and TRBJ1-1; 8 bases map to TRBD1. The CDR3 sequence is 13 residues long. Looked up from germline, CDR1 is SEHNR and CDR2 is FQNEAQ (reference sequence). V lost 3 bases, J lost 6 bases, and 3 bases stayed unmatched. In DNA form, the CDR3 reads TGTGCCAGCAGCTTGGGGACAGGCCCTGAAGCTTTCTTT. Protein product: CASSLGTGPEAFF.

DNA of the CDR3: TGTGCCAGCAGTCCGGGACAGGATCCTCAGCCCCAGCATTTT. Protein sequence: CASSPGQDPQPQHF. The V call is TRBV28, the J call TRBJ1-5, with TRBD1 matching 8 bases. This CDR3 is 14 amino acids long. Looked up from germline, CDR1 is MDHEN and CDR2 is SYDVKM. The J segment lost 6 bases and the V segment lost 5 bases, leaving 6 bases of the junction unmatched.

In this sample, this clone turned up a few times. The chain uses TRBV12-5 and TRBJ1-6; D is perhaps TRBD1 (6 bases). Germline-derived CDR1 and CDR2 are LGHNT and FRNRAP. This CDR3 has 15 residues. V was pared by 6 bases and J by 6 bases, with 15 bases between. The chain's CDR3 is CASGTGQLLNSPLHF. In DNA form, the CDR3 reads TGTGCTAGTGGCACAGGACAGCTCCTTAATTCACCCCTCCACTTT.

The chain joins TRBV28 to TRBJ2-1; 7 bases line up with TRBD2. From germline, CDR1 is MDHEN and CDR2 SYDVKM. The CDR3 extends over 14 amino acids. Trimming at V came to 5 bases and at J to 1 base, leaving 2 bases not matched to a gene. The CDR3 coding sequence is TGTGCCAGCAGTACGGGGGGATCCTACAATGAGCAGTTCTTC. Protein sequence: CASSTGGSYNEQFF.

The chain links TRBV7-9 to TRBJ1-2; D is perhaps TRBD1 (6 bases). Germline V lookup: CDR1 SEHNR, CDR2 FQNEAQ (reference sequence). Trimming took 3 bases from V and 6 from J, leaving 8 bases between them. The CDR3 extends over 12 amino acids. The CDR3 loop reads CASSFTGHGYTF. CDR3 DNA sequence: TGTGCCAGCAGCTTTACAGGGCATGGCTACACCTTC.

V usage is TRBV7-9 and J usage is TRBJ1-2; the match to TRBD1 covers 10 bases. Per germline, CDR1 SEHNR and CDR2 FQNEAQ (reference sequence). There are 15 residues in the CDR3. The V gene end was trimmed by 1 base and the J gene end by 4 bases; junction bases not matched to a gene: 3. CDR3 nucleotides: TGTGCCAGCAGCTTAGGGACAGGGGGGATCTATGGCTACACCTTC. This gives the protein CASSLGTGGIYGYTF.

This CDR3 is CASSSGQADIQYF. In DNA form, the CDR3 reads TGTGCCAGCAGTTCCGGACAGGCGGACATTCAGTACTTC. The chain joins TRBV7-2 to TRBJ2-4; TRBD1 agrees at 7 bases. The CDR3 consists of 13 residues. Germline CDR1 is SGHTA and CDR2 is FQGNSA. V shed 6 bases and J 8 bases; nucleotides not matched to a gene: 7.

This clone was detected only once. This chain links TRBV7-2 with TRBJ2-7; 7 bases are a match to TRBD1. The CDR3 spans 13 residues. Germline V gene sequence: CDR1 SGHTA, CDR2 FQGNSA. V shed 3 bases and J 7 bases; nucleotides not matched to a gene: 6. The CDR3 reads CASSFRGPSEQYF. CDR3 DNA: TGTGCCAGCAGCTTTAGGGGGCCATCTGAGCAGTACTTC.